This T cell receptor (beta chain) was found in a study of vaccination effects on CD4 cells after COVID-19. The V gene's germline CDR1 is SGHRS and CDR2 YFSETQ. CDR3 length: 17 amino acids. Trimming took off 1 base at V and 2 bases at J, with 19 bases between the two ends. Using viral peptide pools, the ViraFEST assay grew out antigen-specific CD4+ T cells prior to sequencing. Isolation of CD4+ T cells took place after 10 days of culture. Two-dose vaccination with either BNT162b2 or mRNA-1273 was given to the participants. Nucleocapsid antibodies stayed negative before and after vaccination, showing no earlier SARS-CoV-2 infection. The repertoire was sequenced with immunoSEQ multiplex PCR; TCRdb's copy has only in-frame clones and lacks some. Of some 12,000 clones in the sample, roughly 70% are singletons; the top ten hold roughly 9%. In its sample, this clone is large. The antigen is undetermined.

The J gene is TRBJ2-7, the V gene TRBV5-1, with D perhaps matching TRBD1 (6 bases). Sequencing was performed on CD4+ T cells from PBMCs cultured with SARS-CoV-2 spike peptides, taken after COVID-19 vaccination. This receptor was taken from a human donor who received a COVID-19 vaccine. The CDR3 region has the DNA TGCGCCAGCAGCTTGACCCTCCGGACAGATAGTCCCTACGAGCAGTACTTC. This translates into CASSLTLRTDSPYEQYF.